Listed below are T cell receptor beta chains from one sample, sequenced in a study of T cell changes during pregnancy in multiple sclerosis. TCRdb keeps only in-frame clones here, not all; method: immunoSEQ multiplex PCR. This sample has 75,000 to 80,000 clones; about nine tenths occur once, and the top ten carry approximately 1.9%. Specimen: peripheral blood, collected before pregnancy. Receptors were obtained from a female donor with multiple sclerosis, enrolled in a pregnancy study. CDR3s include the opening cysteine and the closing phenylalanine or tryptophan. D genes are given only for firm matches. Size is omitted from some rows. Given values are once, few, many or a class for expanded clones.

v_gene	d_gene	j_gene	abundance	CDR3aa	CDR3nt
TRBV4-2	-	TRBJ2-7	-	CASSQDLGSSYEQYF	TGTGCCAGCAGCCAAGATCTGGGCTCCTCCTACGAGCAGTACTTC
TRBV12-1	-	TRBJ2-7	-	CASSPRSYEQYF	TGTGCCAGCAGCCCGAGGTCTTACGAGCAGTACTTC
TRBV5-4	TRBD1	TRBJ2-7	-	CASSPYSGTGLYEQYF	TGTGCCAGCAGCCCCTATTCCGGGACAGGCCTTTACGAGCAGTACTTC
TRBV27	-	TRBJ2-5	-	CASRSPREQETQYF	TGTGCCAGCAGATCTCCCAGGGAACAAGAGACCCAGTACTTC
TRBV6-6	-	TRBJ1-3	few	CASSSLGNTIYF	TGTGCCAGCAGTTCCCTTGGAAACACCATATATTTT
TRBV5-4	TRBD2	TRBJ2-2	-	CASSREGLAPGELFF	TGTGCCAGCAGCCGGGAGGGACTAGCGCCCGGGGAGCTGTTTTTT
TRBV7-7	TRBD2	TRBJ2-1	few	CASSKRGDYNEQFF	TGTGCTAGCAGTAAGCGGGGGGACTACAATGAGCAGTTCTTC
TRBV18	-	TRBJ1-3	-	CASSPVDRSSGNTIYF	TGTGCCAGCTCACCAGTCGACCGGAGCTCTGGAAACACCATATATTTT
TRBV7-2	TRBD1	TRBJ2-7	-	CASSLGQGGTYEQYF	TGTGCCAGCAGCCTGGGACAGGGAGGCACCTACGAGCAGTACTTC
TRBV4-3	TRBD1	TRBJ1-1	-	CASSHGRGTEIFMNTEAFF	TGCGCCAGCAGCCACGGACGGGGGACAGAGATATTCATGAACACTGAAGCTTTCTTT
TRBV7-9	-	TRBJ1-2	once	CASSSTGGGYGYTF	TGTGCCAGCAGCTCGACCGGGGGTGGCTATGGCTACACCTTC
TRBV9	TRBD2	TRBJ2-3	-	CASSPRLAGDLGDTQYF	TGTGCCAGCAGCCCTCGACTAGCGGGGGATCTCGGAGATACGCAGTATTTT
TRBV9	-	TRBJ1-1	-	CASSVVPGSEAFF	TGTGCCAGCAGCGTAGTTCCGGGGTCTGAAGCTTTCTTT
TRBV7-3	-	TRBJ1-4	-	CASHGLREKLFF	TGTGCCAGCCATGGCCTCAGGGAAAAACTGTTTTTT
TRBV2	-	TRBJ1-1	-	CASSSQGSEAFF	TGTGCCAGCAGTAGCCAGGGGAGTGAAGCTTTCTTT
TRBV7-9	-	TRBJ2-7	-	CASSLVGGYEQYF	TGTGCCAGCAGCTTAGTGGGAGGCTACGAGCAGTACTTC
TRBV18	-	TRBJ1-2	-	CASSPPTAENYGYTF	TGTGCCAGCTCACCACCGACAGCCGAGAACTATGGCTACACCTTC
TRBV28	-	TRBJ1-1	-	CASSVFPSEAFF	TGTGCCAGCAGTGTATTCCCCTCTGAAGCTTTCTTT
TRBV7-2	TRBD1	TRBJ1-5	-	CASSLDRGGPQPQHF	TGTGCCAGCAGCTTAGACAGGGGAGGACCTCAGCCCCAGCATTTT
TRBV6-6	-	TRBJ1-6	-	CAATRVEHNSPLHF	TGTGCCGCGACCAGGGTCGAACATAATTCACCCCTCCACTTT
TRBV6-1	TRBD1	TRBJ1-1	-	CASRLRGAEAFF	TGTGCCAGCAGGCTCAGGGGGGCTGAAGCTTTCTTT
TRBV5-1	-	TRBJ2-3	once	CASRQGLSTDTQYF	TGCGCCAGTCGTCAGGGGCTTAGCACAGATACGCAGTATTTT
TRBV30	-	TRBJ2-5	-	CAWKGAGSQETQYF	TGTGCCTGGAAGGGCGCGGGGTCCCAAGAGACCCAGTACTTC
TRBV7-2	-	TRBJ2-1	-	CASSLGWRNYNEQFF	TGTGCCAGCAGCTTAGGGTGGCGGAACTACAATGAGCAGTTCTTC
TRBV27	TRBD2	TRBJ2-5	-	CASSLTETSWETQYF	TGTGCCAGCAGTTTAACCGAGACTAGCTGGGAGACCCAGTACTTC
TRBV28	TRBD1	TRBJ1-2	-	CASSRDRGRNYGYTF	TGTGCCAGCAGTCGGGACAGGGGGCGGAACTATGGCTACACCTTC
TRBV5-1	-	TRBJ2-2	-	CASSFDFTGELFF	TGCGCCAGCAGCTTCGACTTCACCGGGGAGCTGTTTTTT
TRBV6-1	-	TRBJ1-1	-	CASSEALGARYTEAFF	TGTGCCAGCAGTGAAGCGCTGGGGGCGAGGTACACTGAAGCTTTCTTT
TRBV28	-	TRBJ2-1	-	CASGGSGSYNEQFF	TGTGCCAGCGGGGGGTCGGGATCCTACAATGAGCAGTTCTTC
TRBV10-3	TRBD1	TRBJ2-7	-	CAISPQPGQGMDEQYF	TGTGCCATCAGCCCTCAACCGGGACAGGGCATGGACGAGCAGTACTTC
TRBV28	TRBD1	TRBJ2-7	-	CASSYRDRGTPYEQYF	TGTGCCAGCAGTTACCGGGACAGAGGTACCCCCTACGAGCAGTACTTC
TRBV10-3	-	TRBJ2-3	-	CATVAGVPSTDTQYF	TGTGCCACCGTTGCCGGGGTACCAAGCACAGATACGCAGTATTTT
TRBV2	TRBD1	TRBJ2-7	once	CASSNRGEQYF	TGTGCCAGCAGTAACAGGGGAGAGCAGTACTTC
TRBV4-1	-	TRBJ1-6	-	CASSRIPSGFDSPLHF	TGCGCCAGCAGCCGAATTCCATCAGGGTTCGATTCACCCCTCCACTTT
TRBV30	TRBD1	TRBJ1-6	-	CAWSPTNRGSPLHF	TGTGCCTGGAGCCCCACCAACAGGGGTTCACCCCTCCACTTT
TRBV25-1	TRBD1	TRBJ2-5	-	CASSTGTGARETQYF	TGTGCCAGCAGTACCGGGACAGGCGCCCGAGAGACCCAGTACTTC
TRBV18	-	TRBJ1-1	-	CASSPFSSGGGDTEAFF	TGTGCCAGCTCACCATTCTCCTCGGGGGGCGGGGACACTGAAGCTTTCTTT
TRBV5-6	-	TRBJ2-7	-	CASSSTRRQYF	TGTGCCAGCAGCTCTACCCGCCGACAGTACTTC
TRBV6-1	-	TRBJ2-7	-	CASSETSDSQQYF	TGTGCCAGCAGTGAAACGTCTGACTCCCAGCAGTACTTC
TRBV5-1	-	TRBJ2-2	-	CASSHEGNGELFF	TGCGCCAGCAGCCACGAGGGAAACGGGGAGCTGTTTTTT
TRBV4-1	TRBD2	TRBJ2-3	-	CASSQDHLNSGGDTQYF	TGCGCCAGCAGCCAAGACCACCTGAATAGCGGGGGGGATACGCAGTATTTT
TRBV7-2	-	TRBJ1-1	-	CASSSQGLGEAFF	TGTGCCAGCAGCTCCCAGGGTCTGGGTGAAGCTTTCTTT
TRBV7-2	-	TRBJ2-7	-	CASSVGGWEQYF	TGTGCCAGCAGCGTCGGGGGTTGGGAGCAGTACTTC
TRBV5-1	-	TRBJ2-7	-	CASSFRQGGEQYF	TGCGCCAGCAGCTTCCGACAGGGAGGAGAGCAGTACTTC
TRBV6-5	-	TRBJ2-1	-	CASSLDLGGQSEQFF	TGTGCCAGCAGTTTGGACTTGGGGGGGCAGAGTGAGCAGTTCTTC
TRBV5-4	TRBD2	TRBJ2-5	-	CASSLVAGGRRETQYF	TGTGCCAGCAGCTTGGTTGCGGGGGGGAGGCGAGAGACCCAGTACTTC
TRBV28	-	TRBJ1-1	-	CASSPASGVWEAFF	TGTGCCAGCAGCCCCGCCTCCGGGGTCTGGGAAGCTTTCTTT
TRBV9	-	TRBJ1-5	-	CASSDTAYSNQPQHF	TGTGCCAGCAGCGATACAGCATATAGCAATCAGCCCCAGCATTTT
TRBV19	-	TRBJ1-2	-	CASSPAGQRSYGYTF	TGTGCCAGTAGTCCCGCGGGGCAGAGGAGCTATGGCTACACCTTC
TRBV5-5	TRBD1	TRBJ1-2	-	CASSYNAGTGFGYGYTF	TGTGCCAGCAGTTACAACGCCGGGACAGGGTTCGGCTATGGCTACACCTTC
TRBV4-2	TRBD1	TRBJ1-4	-	CASSRGDRTNEKLFF	TGTGCCAGCAGCCGTGGGGACAGGACTAATGAAAAACTGTTTTTT
TRBV27	TRBD1	TRBJ1-6	-	CASTNGQGTGSPLHF	TGTGCCAGCACAAACGGACAGGGTACAGGTTCACCCCTCCACTTT
TRBV28	-	TRBJ2-3	-	CASSEALKDTQYF	TGTGCCAGCAGTGAGGCCCTTAAAGATACGCAGTATTTT
TRBV5-1	-	TRBJ1-2	-	CASSLDSRNYGYTF	TGCGCCAGCAGCTTGGACAGCCGAAACTATGGCTACACCTTC
TRBV28	TRBD1	TRBJ1-2	-	CASSRTGPNYGYTF	TGTGCCAGCAGTCGGACAGGGCCTAACTATGGCTACACCTTC
TRBV4-1	-	TRBJ2-1	-	CASSQGPGGWNNNEQFF	TGCGCCAGCAGCCAAGGACCCGGAGGGTGGAACAACAATGAGCAGTTCTTC
TRBV2	-	TRBJ1-1	few	CASNRMGAAEAFF	TGTGCCAGCAATAGGATGGGGGCAGCTGAAGCTTTCTTT
TRBV6-5	TRBD1	TRBJ1-1	-	CASSVGQGSTEAFF	TGTGCCAGCAGTGTAGGACAGGGGAGTACTGAAGCTTTCTTT
TRBV27	-	TRBJ2-7	few	CASRASGYEQYF	TGTGCCAGCCGCGCTAGTGGCTACGAGCAGTACTTC